This TCR beta chain was sequenced for a study of OX40 agonist ivuxolimab in advanced cancers. Study details: Participants averaged approximately 65 years of age (range roughly 23 to 79) and were 75% to 90% male.

A single count supports this clone. With 4 bases clipped from V and 9 bases from J, the junction kept 20 bases outside the gene matches. In germline, CDR1 is SGHNT, CDR2 YENEEA. This CDR3 comprises 19 residues. This table comes from immunoSEQ multiplex PCR, and its TCRdb copy is limited to in-frame clones, with some not included. The repertoire holds over 65,000 clones, with about 83% as singletons. The chain employs TRBV11-3 and TRBJ2-1; TRBD2 matches 11 bases. Sequencing used CD4+ or CD8+ T cells sorted from blood, obtained in a trial of the OX40 agonist ivuxolimab. The origin of this receptor is an adult with an advanced solid tumor such as melanoma, head and neck, liver or kidney cancer. The CDR3 nucleotides read TGTGCCAGCAGCTCGCCGATAACTAGCGGGGGTTTCGGAGGGGGTGAGCAGTTCTTC. It translates to CASSSPITSGGFGGGEQFF.